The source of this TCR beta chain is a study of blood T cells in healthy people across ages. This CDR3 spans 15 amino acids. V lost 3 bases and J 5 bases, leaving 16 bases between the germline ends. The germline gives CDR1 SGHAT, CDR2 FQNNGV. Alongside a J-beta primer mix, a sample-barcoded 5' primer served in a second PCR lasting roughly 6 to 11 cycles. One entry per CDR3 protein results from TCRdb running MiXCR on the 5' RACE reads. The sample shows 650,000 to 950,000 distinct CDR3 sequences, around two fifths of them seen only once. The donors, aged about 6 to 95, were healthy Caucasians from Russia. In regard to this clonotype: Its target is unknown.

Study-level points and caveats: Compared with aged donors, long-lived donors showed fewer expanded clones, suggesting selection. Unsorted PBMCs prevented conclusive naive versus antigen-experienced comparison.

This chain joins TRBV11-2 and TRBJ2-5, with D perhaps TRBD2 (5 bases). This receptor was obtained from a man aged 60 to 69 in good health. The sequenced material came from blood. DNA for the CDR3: TGTGCCAGCAGCTTCCTAGGGTCTTCGGGGGAGACCCAGTACTTC. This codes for CASSFLGSSGETQYF.